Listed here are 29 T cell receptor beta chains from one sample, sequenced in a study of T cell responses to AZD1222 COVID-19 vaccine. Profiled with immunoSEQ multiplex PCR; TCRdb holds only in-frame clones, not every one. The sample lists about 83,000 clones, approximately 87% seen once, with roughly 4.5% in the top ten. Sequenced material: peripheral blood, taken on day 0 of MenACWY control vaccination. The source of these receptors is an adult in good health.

CDR3 nucleotides: TGTGCCAGCAGTGAATATGGGGGGCTGTATGGCTACACCTTC. Translation: CASSEYGGLYGYTF. This chain joins TRBV6-1 and TRBJ1-2; maybe TRBD1 (6 bases). V was shortened by 2 bases and J by 5 bases, with 12 bases between the two germline ends. The CDR3 is 14 residues long. CDR1 is MNHNS and CDR2 is SASEGT in the germline V gene.

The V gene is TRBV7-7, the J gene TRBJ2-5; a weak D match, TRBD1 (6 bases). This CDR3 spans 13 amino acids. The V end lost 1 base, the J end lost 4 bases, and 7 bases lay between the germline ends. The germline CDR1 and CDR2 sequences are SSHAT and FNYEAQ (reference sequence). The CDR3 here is CASSLVQGETQYF. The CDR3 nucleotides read TGTGCCAGCAGCTTAGTACAGGGAGAGACCCAGTACTTC.

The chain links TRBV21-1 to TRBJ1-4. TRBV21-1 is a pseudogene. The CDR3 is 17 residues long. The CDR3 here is CASSKALIRGYNEKLFF. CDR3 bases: TGTGCCAGCAGCAAAGCGCTAATTCGCGGGTACAACGAAAAACTGTTTTTT.

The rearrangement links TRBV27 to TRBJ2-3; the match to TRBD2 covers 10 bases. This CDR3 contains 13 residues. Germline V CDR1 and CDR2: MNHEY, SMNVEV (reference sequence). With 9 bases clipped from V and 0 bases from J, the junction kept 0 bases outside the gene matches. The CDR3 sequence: CARGLASTDTQYF. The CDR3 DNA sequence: TGTGCCAGGGGACTAGCGAGCACAGATACGCAGTATTTT.

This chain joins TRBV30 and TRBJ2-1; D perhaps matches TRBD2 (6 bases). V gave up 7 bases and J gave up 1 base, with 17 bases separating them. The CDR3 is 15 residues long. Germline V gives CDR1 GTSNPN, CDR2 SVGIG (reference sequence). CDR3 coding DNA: TGTGCCTCCTCCGTGACTAGGGGATCCTACAATGAGCAGTTCTTC. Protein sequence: CASSVTRGSYNEQFF.

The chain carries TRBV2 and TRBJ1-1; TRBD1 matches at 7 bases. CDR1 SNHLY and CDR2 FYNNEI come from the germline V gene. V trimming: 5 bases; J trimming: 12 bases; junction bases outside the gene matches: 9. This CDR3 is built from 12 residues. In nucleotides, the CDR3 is TGTGCCAGCAGTCCGACAGGGCTCAGACCTTTCTTT. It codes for CASSPTGLRPFF. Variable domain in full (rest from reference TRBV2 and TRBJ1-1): EPEVTQTPSHQVTQMGQEVILRCVPISNHLYFYWYRQILGQKVEFLVSFYNNEISEKSEIFDDQFSVERPDGSNFTLKIRSTKLEDSAMYFCASSPTGLRPFFGQGTRLTVV.

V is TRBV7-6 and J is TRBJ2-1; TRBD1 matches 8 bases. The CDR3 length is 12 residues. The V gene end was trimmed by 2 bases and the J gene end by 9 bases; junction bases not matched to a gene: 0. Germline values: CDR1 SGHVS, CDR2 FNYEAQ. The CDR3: CASSLTGGEQFF. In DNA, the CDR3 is TGTGCCAGCAGCTTAACAGGGGGTGAGCAGTTCTTC.

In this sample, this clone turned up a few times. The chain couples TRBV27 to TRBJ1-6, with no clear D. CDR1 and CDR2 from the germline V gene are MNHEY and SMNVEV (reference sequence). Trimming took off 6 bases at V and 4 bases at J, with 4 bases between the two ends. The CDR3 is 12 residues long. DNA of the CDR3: TGTGCCAGCAGATCATATAATTCACCCCTCCACTTT. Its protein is CASRSYNSPLHF.

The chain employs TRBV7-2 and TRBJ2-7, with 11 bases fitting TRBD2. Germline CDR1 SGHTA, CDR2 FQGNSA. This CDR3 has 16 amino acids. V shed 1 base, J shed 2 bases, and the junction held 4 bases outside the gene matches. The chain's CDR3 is CASSLGASGGTYEQYF. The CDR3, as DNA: TGTGCCAGCAGCTTAGGGGCTAGCGGGGGGACCTACGAGCAGTACTTC.

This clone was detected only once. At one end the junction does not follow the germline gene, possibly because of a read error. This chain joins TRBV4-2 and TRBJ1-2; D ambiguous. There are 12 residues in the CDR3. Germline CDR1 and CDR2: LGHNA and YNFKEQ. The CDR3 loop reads CASSQEGRHLLF. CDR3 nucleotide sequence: TGTGCCAGCAGCCAAGAAGGGAGGCACCTCCTCTTC.

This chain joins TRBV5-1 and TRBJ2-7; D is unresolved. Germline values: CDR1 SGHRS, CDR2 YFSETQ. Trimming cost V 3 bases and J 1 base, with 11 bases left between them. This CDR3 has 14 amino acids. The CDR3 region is CASSWGIASYEQYF. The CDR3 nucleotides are TGCGCCAGCAGCTGGGGAATTGCGTCCTACGAGCAGTACTTC.

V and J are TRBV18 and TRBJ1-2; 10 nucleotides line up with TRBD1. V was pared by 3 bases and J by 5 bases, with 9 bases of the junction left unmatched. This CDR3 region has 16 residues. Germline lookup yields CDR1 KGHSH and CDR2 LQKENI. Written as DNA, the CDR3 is TGTGCCAGCTCACCCAGCGGGACAGGGGATTTATATGGCTACACCTTC. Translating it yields CASSPSGTGDLYGYTF.

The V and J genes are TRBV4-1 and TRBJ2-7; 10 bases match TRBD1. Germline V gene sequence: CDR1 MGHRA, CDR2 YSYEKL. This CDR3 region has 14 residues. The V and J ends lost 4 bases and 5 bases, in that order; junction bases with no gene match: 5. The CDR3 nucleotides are TGCGCCAGCAGCCGTCGACAGGGGGCGGACGAGCAGTACTTC. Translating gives CASSRRQGADEQYF.

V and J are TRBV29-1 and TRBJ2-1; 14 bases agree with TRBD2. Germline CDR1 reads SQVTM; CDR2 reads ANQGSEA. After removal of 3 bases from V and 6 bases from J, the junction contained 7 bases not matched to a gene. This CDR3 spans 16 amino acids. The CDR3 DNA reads TGCAGCGTTGAGGGACTAGCGGGAGTGGTGGTCAATGAGCAGTTCTTC. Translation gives CSVEGLAGVVVNEQFF.

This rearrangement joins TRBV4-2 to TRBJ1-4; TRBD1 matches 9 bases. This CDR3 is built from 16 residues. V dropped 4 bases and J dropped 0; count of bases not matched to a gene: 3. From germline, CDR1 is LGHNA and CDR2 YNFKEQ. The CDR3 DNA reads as TGTGCCAGCAGCCCCCGACAGGGGGCAACTAATGAAAAACTGTTTTTT. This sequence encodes CASSPRQGATNEKLFF.

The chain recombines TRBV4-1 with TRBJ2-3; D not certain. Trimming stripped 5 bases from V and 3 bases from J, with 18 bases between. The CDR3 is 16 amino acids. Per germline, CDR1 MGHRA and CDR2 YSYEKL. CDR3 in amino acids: CASSDPTWGLTDTQYF. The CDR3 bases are TGCGCCAGCAGCGACCCGACTTGGGGATTAACAGATACGCAGTATTTT.

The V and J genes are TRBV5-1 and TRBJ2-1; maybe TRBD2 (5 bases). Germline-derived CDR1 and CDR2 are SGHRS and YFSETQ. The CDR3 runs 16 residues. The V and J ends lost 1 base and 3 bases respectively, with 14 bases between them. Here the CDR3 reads CASSLIAGTIYNEQFF. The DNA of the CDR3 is TGCGCCAGCAGCTTGATCGCGGGCACGATCTACAATGAGCAGTTCTTC.

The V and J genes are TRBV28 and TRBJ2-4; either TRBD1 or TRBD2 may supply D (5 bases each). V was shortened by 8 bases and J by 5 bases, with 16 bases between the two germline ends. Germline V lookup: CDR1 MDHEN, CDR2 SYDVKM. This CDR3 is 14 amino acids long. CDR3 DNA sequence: TGTGCCAGCTGTAAAGGGCCGGGGCAAAACATTCAGTACTTC. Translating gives CASCKGPGQNIQYF.

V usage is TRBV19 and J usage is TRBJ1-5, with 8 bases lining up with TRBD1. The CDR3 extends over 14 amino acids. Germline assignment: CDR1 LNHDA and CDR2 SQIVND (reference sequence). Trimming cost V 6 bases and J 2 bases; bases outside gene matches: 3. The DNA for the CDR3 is TGTGCCAGTAGCGGACAGGGTGGCAATCAGCCCCAGCATTTT. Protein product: CASSGQGGNQPQHF.

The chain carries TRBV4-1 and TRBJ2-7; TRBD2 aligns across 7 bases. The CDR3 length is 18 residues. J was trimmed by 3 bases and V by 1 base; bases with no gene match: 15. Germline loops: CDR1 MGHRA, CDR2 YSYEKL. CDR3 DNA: TGCGCCAGCAGCCAAGGATGGGGCGGGGGAATCTTTTTCTACGAGCAGTACTTC. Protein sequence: CASSQGWGGGIFFYEQYF.

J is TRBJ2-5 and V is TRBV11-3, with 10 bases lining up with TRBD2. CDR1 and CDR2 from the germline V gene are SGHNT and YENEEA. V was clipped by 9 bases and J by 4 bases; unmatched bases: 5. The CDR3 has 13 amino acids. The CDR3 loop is CARGLARVETQYF. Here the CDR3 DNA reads TGTGCCAGGGGACTAGCGCGAGTAGAGACCCAGTACTTC.

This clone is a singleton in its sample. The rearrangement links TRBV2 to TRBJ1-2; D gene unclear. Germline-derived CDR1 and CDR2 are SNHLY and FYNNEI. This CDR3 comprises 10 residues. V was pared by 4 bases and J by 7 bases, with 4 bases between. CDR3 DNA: TGTGCCAGCAGTGTAGGTGGCTACACCTTC. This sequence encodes CASSVGGYTF.

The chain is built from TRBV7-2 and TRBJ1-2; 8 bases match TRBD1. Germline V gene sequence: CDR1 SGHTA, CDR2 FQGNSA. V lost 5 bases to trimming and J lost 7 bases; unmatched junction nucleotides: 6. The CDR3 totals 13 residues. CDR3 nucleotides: TGTGCCAGCAGCCCGGACAGGGTAGCTGGCTACACCTTC. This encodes CASSPDRVAGYTF. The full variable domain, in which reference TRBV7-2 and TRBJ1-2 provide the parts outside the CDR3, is GAGVSQSPSNKVTEKGKDVELRCDPISGHTALYWYRQSLGQGLEFLIYFQGNSAPDKSGLPSDRFSAERTGGSVSTLTIQRTQQEDSAVYLCASSPDRVAGYTFGSGTRLTVV.

The CDR3 sequence: CASTKGREADTQYF. CDR3 sequence (DNA): TGTGCCAGCACCAAAGGCAGGGAGGCAGATACGCAGTATTTT. V is TRBV6-5 and J is TRBJ2-3, with D perhaps matching TRBD2 (6 bases). This CDR3 contains 14 residues. V lost 7 bases, J lost 4 bases, and 15 bases lay in between. CDR1 is MNHEY and CDR2 is SVGAGI in the germline V gene.

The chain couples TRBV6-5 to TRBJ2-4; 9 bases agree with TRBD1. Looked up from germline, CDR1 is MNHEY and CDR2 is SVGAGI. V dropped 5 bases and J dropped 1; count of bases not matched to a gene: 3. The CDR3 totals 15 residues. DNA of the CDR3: TGTGCCAGCAGTCGAGACAGGGGGGCCAAAAACATTCAGTACTTC. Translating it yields CASSRDRGAKNIQYF.

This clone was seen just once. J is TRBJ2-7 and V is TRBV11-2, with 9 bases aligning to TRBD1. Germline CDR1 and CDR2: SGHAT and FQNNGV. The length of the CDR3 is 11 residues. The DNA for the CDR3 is TGTGCTACCGGGACAGGGAGTGAGCAGTACTTC. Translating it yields CATGTGSEQYF.

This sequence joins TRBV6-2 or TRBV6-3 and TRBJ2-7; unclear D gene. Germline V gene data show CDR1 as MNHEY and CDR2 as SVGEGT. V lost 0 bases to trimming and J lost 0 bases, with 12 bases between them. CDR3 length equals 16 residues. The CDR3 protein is CASSYSVERGSYEQYF. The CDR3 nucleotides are TGTGCCAGCAGTTACTCAGTGGAGAGAGGCTCCTACGAGCAGTACTTC.

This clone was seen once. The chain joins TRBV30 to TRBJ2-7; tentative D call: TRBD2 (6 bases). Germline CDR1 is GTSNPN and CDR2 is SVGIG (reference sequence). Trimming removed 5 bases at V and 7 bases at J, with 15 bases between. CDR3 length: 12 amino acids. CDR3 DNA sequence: TGTGCCTGGGGAGGACAAGGAGGGGAGCAGTACTTC. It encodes CAWGGQGGEQYF.

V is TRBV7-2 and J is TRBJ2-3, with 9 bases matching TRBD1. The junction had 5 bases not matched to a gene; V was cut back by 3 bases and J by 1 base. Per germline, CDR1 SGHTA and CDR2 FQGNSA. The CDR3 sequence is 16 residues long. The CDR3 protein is CASSFSQGAGTDTQYF. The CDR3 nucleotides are TGTGCCAGCAGCTTCTCACAGGGGGCTGGCACAGATACGCAGTATTTT. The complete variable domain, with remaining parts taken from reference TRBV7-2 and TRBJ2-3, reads GAGVSQSPSNKVTEKGKDVELRCDPISGHTALYWYRQSLGQGLEFLIYFQGNSAPDKSGLPSDRFSAERTGGSVSTLTIQRTQQEDSAVYLCASSFSQGAGTDTQYFGPGTRLTVL.